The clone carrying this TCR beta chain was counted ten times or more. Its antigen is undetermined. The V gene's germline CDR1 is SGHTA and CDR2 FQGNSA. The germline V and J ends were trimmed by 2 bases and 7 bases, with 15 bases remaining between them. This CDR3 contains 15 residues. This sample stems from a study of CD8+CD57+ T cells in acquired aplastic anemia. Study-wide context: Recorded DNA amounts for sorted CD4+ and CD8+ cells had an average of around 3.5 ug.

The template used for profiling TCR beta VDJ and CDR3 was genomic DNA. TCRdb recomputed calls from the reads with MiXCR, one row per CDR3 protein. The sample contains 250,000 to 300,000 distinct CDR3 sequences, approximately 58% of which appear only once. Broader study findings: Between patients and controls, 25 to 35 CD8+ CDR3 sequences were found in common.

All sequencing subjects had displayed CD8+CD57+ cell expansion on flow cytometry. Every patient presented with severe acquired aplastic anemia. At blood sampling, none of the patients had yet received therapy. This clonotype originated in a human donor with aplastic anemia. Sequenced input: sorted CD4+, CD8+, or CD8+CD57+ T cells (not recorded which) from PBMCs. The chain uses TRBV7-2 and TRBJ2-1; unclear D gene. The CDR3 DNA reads TGTGCCAGCAGCTTATTCAACAACCCCTCGAATGAGCAGTTCTTC. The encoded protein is CASSLFNNPSNEQFF.